This entry lists 15 T cell receptor beta chains sequenced from one sample in a study of cytotoxic CD8 clonotypes in ibrutinib-treated CLL. Sequencing was performed with immunoSEQ multiplex PCR; in TCRdb, only in-frame clones are kept and a portion is missing. Of roughly 200,000 clones listed, about two thirds are singletons. The material was PBMCs, obtained after 24 months of ibrutinib treatment. The receptors were sampled from a human donor with chronic lymphocytic leukemia.

V and J are TRBV5-1 and TRBJ1-1; D may be TRBD1 (5 bases). V shed 5 bases and J shed 2 bases, with 16 bases lying between them. The CDR3 has 15 residues. Germline CDR1 SGHRS, CDR2 YFSETQ. The CDR3 DNA follows: TGCGCCAGCAGAAGTGGACAAATCGGAAACACTGAAGCTTTCTTT. It is translated as CASRSGQIGNTEAFF.

The chain joins TRBV5-1 to TRBJ2-3, with 14 positions matching TRBD2. This CDR3 comprises 17 residues. With 0 bases clipped from V and 4 bases from J, the junction kept 4 bases outside the gene matches. The germline gives CDR1 SGHRS, CDR2 YFSETQ. CDR3 sequence reads: CASSLVGTSGSSDTQYF. The CDR3 coding sequence is TGCGCCAGCAGCTTGGTTGGGACTAGCGGGAGTTCAGATACGCAGTATTTT.

The chain uses TRBV7-9 and TRBJ2-3; 13 bases are a match to TRBD2. Germline V lookup: CDR1 SEHNR, CDR2 FQNEAQ (reference sequence). The CDR3 totals 16 residues. Trimming at V came to 3 bases and at J to 3 bases, leaving 3 bases not matched to a gene. CDR3 sequence reads: CASSFSTSGRTDTQYF. The CDR3 region has the DNA TGTGCCAGCAGCTTCTCGACTAGCGGGAGGACAGATACGCAGTATTTT.

The chain recombines TRBV28 with TRBJ2-5; D ambiguous. Between the trimmed V and J ends, which lost 6 bases and 5 bases, there was a span of 13 bases. This CDR3 has 13 amino acids. Looked up from germline, CDR1 is MDHEN and CDR2 is SYDVKM. CDR3 loop: CASSLSHRETQYF. The CDR3 DNA reads TGTGCCAGCAGCCTCTCCCACCGGGAGACCCAGTACTTC. The whole variable domain, remainder taken from reference TRBV28 and TRBJ2-5, is DVKVTQSSRYLVKRTGEKVFLECVQDMDHENMFWYRQDPGLGLRLIYFSYDVKMKEKGDIPEGYSVSREKKERFSLILESASTNQTSMYLCASSLSHRETQYFGPGTRLLVL.

The V and J genes are TRBV4-3 and TRBJ1-2, with D possibly being TRBD1 (5 bases). Germline CDR1 LGHNA, CDR2 YSLEER. The CDR3 runs 17 residues. Trimming left V 0 bases short and J 3 bases short, with 17 bases between. This chain's CDR3 is CASSQDYPGMLDYGYTF. The DNA for the CDR3 is TGCGCCAGCAGCCAAGATTATCCAGGGATGTTGGACTATGGCTACACCTTC.

The rearrangement joins TRBV15 to TRBJ2-7; D is unresolved. The germline V gene has CDR1 LNHNV and CDR2 YYDKDF (reference sequence). V dropped 0 bases and J dropped 1 base, with 10 bases sitting between them. This CDR3 is built from 15 residues. The CDR3 protein is CATSRDQIESYEQYF. The CDR3 nucleotides are TGTGCCACCAGCAGAGATCAGATCGAGTCCTACGAGCAGTACTTC.

This clone occurred once. The V gene is TRBV10-2, the J gene TRBJ2-1; 9 bases match TRBD2. The CDR3 length is 16 residues. Germline V gives CDR1 WSHSY, CDR2 SAAADI. J lost 8 bases, V lost 6 bases, and 14 bases had no gene match. The CDR3 DNA follows: TGCGCCAGCAGGACCCCGATTAGCGGGAGTGCCCATGAGCAGTTCTTC. Residues: CASRTPISGSAHEQFF.

This chain uses TRBV2 with TRBJ2-5; 12 bases align to TRBD2. CDR3 size: 16 residues. The germline V gene encodes CDR1 SNHLY and CDR2 FYNNEI. The junction had 11 bases not matched to a gene; V was cut back by 7 bases and J by 5 bases. The CDR3 region has the DNA TGTGCCAGCATGTCCCTAGCGGGAGGGCCGATGGAGACCCAGTACTTC. Amino acids: CASMSLAGGPMETQYF.

This rearrangement joins TRBV27 to TRBJ1-4; 9 positions match TRBD1. CDR1 and CDR2 from the germline V gene are MNHEY and SMNVEV (reference sequence). The CDR3 spans 15 residues. The J segment lost 4 bases and the V segment lost 2 bases, leaving 2 bases of the junction unmatched. The CDR3 spells CASSLGGQGNEKLFF. For the CDR3, the DNA is TGTGCCAGCAGTTTAGGGGGACAGGGTAATGAAAAACTGTTTTTT.

This clone occurred once. This chain uses TRBV7-2 with TRBJ2-5; 9 bases align to TRBD2. V shed 3 bases and J 2 bases; nucleotides not matched to a gene: 4. The germline V gene has CDR1 SGHTA and CDR2 FQGNSA. The CDR3 runs to 15 residues. CDR3 sequence (DNA): TGTGCCAGCAGCTTTCAGCGGGGGGAACAAGAGACCCAGTACTTC. It yields the protein CASSFQRGEQETQYF.

This chain joins TRBV7-2 and TRBJ2-7; 9 bases fit TRBD2. The CDR3 length is 14 residues. Germline-derived CDR1 and CDR2 are SGHTA and FQGNSA. The ends lost 4 bases at V and 4 bases at J; junction bases unmatched: 5. The CDR3 nucleotides read TGTGCCAGCAGCTCCCCGGGACTAGCTTACGAGCAGTACTTC. Protein: CASSSPGLAYEQYF.

This clone was seen a single time. The chain uses TRBV29-1 and TRBJ1-2; maybe TRBD1 (6 bases). V was cut by 2 bases and J by 8 bases, with 15 bases left in between. The germline gives CDR1 SQVTM, CDR2 ANQGSEA. CDR3 length: 13 amino acids. The CDR3 here is CSVELDQGRGYTF. The CDR3, as DNA: TGCAGCGTTGAACTGGACCAGGGGCGCGGCTACACCTTC.

This rearrangement joins TRBV4-2 to TRBJ1-3, with a tentative D call TRBD1 (5 bases). Trimming took off 2 bases at V and 3 bases at J, with 8 bases between the two ends. The CDR3 has 14 amino acids. From germline, CDR1 is LGHNA and CDR2 YNFKEQ. CDR3 sequence reads: CASSQSRVGNTIYF. CDR3 nucleotide sequence: TGTGCCAGCAGCCAAAGCAGGGTTGGAAACACCATATATTTT.

The chain joins TRBV18 to TRBJ2-7; unclear D gene. CDR1 is KGHSH, CDR2 LQKENI, per germline. The V end lost 3 bases, the J end lost 2 bases, and 8 bases lay between the germline ends. This CDR3 contains 13 residues. The CDR3 is CASSPTLTYEQYF. Written as DNA, the CDR3 is TGTGCCAGCTCACCGACCCTAACCTACGAGCAGTACTTC.

The chain couples TRBV9 to TRBJ2-1, with D perhaps matching TRBD2 (5 bases). Between the trimmed V and J ends, which lost 3 bases and 4 bases, there was a span of 14 bases. The CDR3 has 15 amino acids. Per the germline V gene, CDR1 is SGDLS and CDR2 is YYNGEE. CDR3 sequence: CASSAWEADYNEQFF. The CDR3 nucleotides are TGTGCCAGCAGCGCATGGGAAGCGGATTACAATGAGCAGTTCTTC.